This T cell receptor beta chain derives from a study of blood T cell repertoires in COVID-19. On the study more broadly: Sites in the United States, Italy and Spain provided acute and convalescent COVID-19 samples. From T cells, B-cell-depleted T cells, or PBMCs came the material, which was cDNA or gDNA.

Under the authors' procedure: Researchers report that nucleated cell counts were estimated from reference gene primer amplification. The method was immunoSEQ multiplex PCR; TCRdb's version includes in-frame clones alone and lacks a portion of them. D and trimming were read from the DNA, whereas the V and J calls and clone size are those reported in that table. Of about 250,000 clones in the sample, around 81% were seen once. Germline CDR1 and CDR2: SGHTA and FQGTGA. The CDR3 runs to 15 residues. V dropped 5 bases and J dropped 5; count of bases not matched to a gene: 8. Sequenced material: peripheral blood. The chain joins TRBV7-3 to TRBJ2-1; 8 bases map to TRBD1. The source is a man between 50 and 59 years old with active or convalescent COVID-19. In DNA, the CDR3 is TGTGCCAGCAGCCCCCAGGGGGCGTACGACAATGAGCAGTTCTTC. It specifies CASSPQGAYDNEQFF. Complete variable domain (other parts from reference TRBV7-3 and TRBJ2-1): GAGVSQTPSNKVTEKGKYVELRCDPISGHTALYWYRQSLGQGPEFLIYFQGTGAADDSGLPNDRFFAVRPEGSVSTLKIQRTERGDSAVYLCASSPQGAYDNEQFFGPGTRLTVL.